These T cell receptor beta chains were read from a single sample in a study of CD8 T cells in Susac syndrome. Via MiXCR, TCRdb re-called the immunoSEQ multiplex PCR reads, giving one row per CDR3 protein. The data contain roughly 200,000 distinct CDR3 sequences, 94% of them singletons. The sample was CD4+ T cells from PBMCs. These receptors were collected from a human donor with Susac syndrome. Each CDR3 is given with its conserved first and last residue. The D gene is left open where the match is weak. Not all rows give a size; the values are once, few, many and, for expanded clones, a class.

cdr3_nt cdr3_aa j_call v_call clone_size d_call
TGCGCCAGCAGCTGGGACCTAGCGGGGACAGATACGCAGTATTTT CASSWDLAGTDTQYF TRBJ2-3 TRBV5-1 - TRBD2
TGTGCCAGCAGTGCCCTCCAGAACACTGAAGCTTTCTTT CASSALQNTEAFF TRBJ1-1 TRBV12-3/TRBV12-4 - -
TGTGCCAGCAGAGACGCCGGGACCCTGCTGAATGAGCAGTTCTTC CASRDAGTLLNEQFF TRBJ2-1 TRBV7-9 - -
TGCAGCGGCACGCCCGCCGGGGATGATGAGCAGTTCTTC CSGTPAGDDEQFF TRBJ2-1 TRBV29-1 - -
TGCAGTGCTTTGTCCGCCGGGACTCAAGATCAGCCCCAGCATTTT CSALSAGTQDQPQHF TRBJ1-5 TRBV20-1 - -
TGTGCCAGCAGTGAAGGGGGGACAGCCGGAAATTCACCCCTCCACTTT CASSEGGTAGNSPLHF TRBJ1-6 TRBV2 - TRBD1
TGTGCCAGCAGCCCCGGGACAGGGATCCATGAGCAGTTCTTC CASSPGTGIHEQFF TRBJ2-1 TRBV7-2 - TRBD1
TGTGCCAGCAGCCAAGAGGGGGGTTCAGAGACCCAGTACTTC CASSQEGGSETQYF TRBJ2-5 TRBV3-1 - -
TGCGCCAGCACTATGCCCGGACGTCGGCGGTCTAATGAAAAACTGTTTTTT CASTMPGRRRSNEKLFF TRBJ1-4 TRBV4-1 - -
TGCAGTGCTAGGCGGGGGGTGGGGGATGGCTACACCTTC CSARRGVGDGYTF TRBJ1-2 TRBV20-1 - -
TGTGCCAGCAGCCAAGTGTCGGGGAGCGCAGATACGCAGTATTTT CASSQVSGSADTQYF TRBJ2-3 TRBV4-2 once -
TGTGCCAGCAGTTTATTCCACCGGGACAGGGAACACAATCAGCCCCAGCATTTT CASSLFHRDREHNQPQHF TRBJ1-5 TRBV27 - TRBD1
TGCAGTGCTGGGACCGGGACAGTGACCTACGAGCAGTACTTC CSAGTGTVTYEQYF TRBJ2-7 TRBV20-1 once TRBD1
TGTGCCAGCAGCTTGATAGGTGGCAATGAGCAGTTCTTC CASSLIGGNEQFF TRBJ2-1 TRBV7-9 once -
TGTGCCACCCTTTTGGGGGACAGGGACTACGAGCAGTACTTC CATLLGDRDYEQYF TRBJ2-7 TRBV5-5 - TRBD1
TGTGCCAGCAGCCCCGAGGACAGGGGTTCGACAAAACTGTTTTTT CASSPEDRGSTKLFF TRBJ1-4 TRBV7-8 once TRBD1
TGTGCCAGCAGCTTGGTCATCCGGGAGAAACAAGAGACCCAGTACTTC CASSLVIREKQETQYF TRBJ2-5 TRBV5-6 - -
TGTGCCAGTAGTATTCTTAGCGGGGTGGAGCAGTTCTTC CASSILSGVEQFF TRBJ2-1 TRBV19 - TRBD2
TGCAGTGCTAGAAACACAGGGGGCCCAGGGGAGACCCAGTACTTC CSARNTGGPGETQYF TRBJ2-5 TRBV20-1 - TRBD1
TGTGCCAGCAGCTCACGGACAGGACGGCTTAGGAATTCACCCCTCCACTTT CASSSRTGRLRNSPLHF TRBJ1-6 TRBV3-1 - TRBD1
TGTGCCAGCACCTCTAGGGGAGGGACAGATACGCAGTATTTT CASTSRGGTDTQYF TRBJ2-3 TRBV3-1 - TRBD2
TGTGCCAGCAGCCAAGGACTAGCGGGCTCTGGGGCCAACGTCCTGACTTTC CASSQGLAGSGANVLTF TRBJ2-6 TRBV3-1 - TRBD2
TGTGCCAGCAGTGAGGGACAGAGGGTCACCGGGGAGCTGTTTTTT CASSEGQRVTGELFF TRBJ2-2 TRBV4-2 - TRBD1
TGTGCCACCAGTGATGCTAGCGGGGCCCGCGTGGATACGCAGTATTTT CATSDASGARVDTQYF TRBJ2-3 TRBV24-1 once TRBD2
TGTGCCAGCAGGATACGAGACAGGAACAATGAGCAGTTCTTC CASRIRDRNNEQFF TRBJ2-1 TRBV12-3/TRBV12-4 - -
TGCAGCGTTGCTGTGGACAGGGGCAGTGAAAAACTGTTTTTT CSVAVDRGSEKLFF TRBJ1-4 TRBV29-1 - TRBD1
TGTGCCAGCACCTCGAACACTGAAGCTTTCTTT CASTSNTEAFF TRBJ1-1 TRBV6-5 - -
TGTGCCACCAGTGACCCGGACAGCTACAATGAGCAGTTCTTC CATSDPDSYNEQFF TRBJ2-1 TRBV24-1 - -
TGTGCCAGCAGCTTTGGACGGCGAACCATGAACACTGAAGCTTTCTTT CASSFGRRTMNTEAFF TRBJ1-1 TRBV5-6 once -
TGTGCCTGGAGTCCGGGCCCGAACACTGAAGCTTTCTTT CAWSPGPNTEAFF TRBJ1-1 TRBV30 - -
TGTGCCAGCAGTTTAGGCCTTACAGGGCTATCTAACTATGGCTACACCTTC CASSLGLTGLSNYGYTF TRBJ1-2 TRBV27 - -
TGCAGTGCTCCGGGACTATCCCCCTGGCCAGATACGCAGTATTTT CSAPGLSPWPDTQYF TRBJ2-3 TRBV20-1 - TRBD2
TGTGCCATCGGAAAGGGAACGGGGACTGAAGCTTTCTTT CAIGKGTGTEAFF TRBJ1-1 TRBV10-3 - -
TGTGCCAGTACCACAGGGGGGGGATCCTACAATGAGCAGTTCTTC CASTTGGGSYNEQFF TRBJ2-1 TRBV19 - -
TGCGCCAGCAGCCAACACCATACAGGGGGCGGAGGTCAGCCCCAGCATTTT CASSQHHTGGGGQPQHF TRBJ1-5 TRBV4-1 - TRBD1
TGCAGTGCTAGAGATCGGCGGCCTGGATCCTACGAGCAGTACTTC CSARDRRPGSYEQYF TRBJ2-7 TRBV20-1 - -
TGTGCCAGCAGTCAGGGTTTTGGAAACACCATATATTTT CASSQGFGNTIYF TRBJ1-3 TRBV12-3/TRBV12-4 - -
TGTGCCAGCAGCTTGGGACTAGCAGCCGATACGCAGTATTTT CASSLGLAADTQYF TRBJ2-3 TRBV5-1 few TRBD2
TGTGCCAGCAGCCAAGGGCTACGTGAGTCCTACGAGCAGTACTTC CASSQGLRESYEQYF TRBJ2-7 TRBV3-1 - -
TGTGCCAGCAGCCTAGGTGGAGGATTGCACACCGGGGAGCTGTTTTTT CASSLGGGLHTGELFF TRBJ2-2 TRBV3-1 - -
TGTGCCTGGAGTCATGGCAGGGGGGGATACAATGAGCAGTTCTTC CAWSHGRGGYNEQFF TRBJ2-1 TRBV30 - -
TGTGCCACCCGGAGCAATTCGGACAATGAGCAGTTCTTC CATRSNSDNEQFF TRBJ2-1 TRBV19 - -
TGCGCCAGCAGCTTGGACAGGTCACTAGCCAAAAACATTCAGTACTTC CASSLDRSLAKNIQYF TRBJ2-4 TRBV5-1 - -
TGTGCCAGCAGCCGATCGACAGGGACCGGGGAGCTGTTTTTT CASSRSTGTGELFF TRBJ2-2 TRBV4-2 - TRBD1
TGTGCCAGCAGTTTGGTACTAGCAGGAGAGACCCAGTACTTC CASSLVLAGETQYF TRBJ2-5 TRBV12-3/TRBV12-4 - -
TGCGCCAGCAGCCAGTCCCCGCCGACAGGGAAGGGGGACTACGAGCAGTACTTC CASSQSPPTGKGDYEQYF TRBJ2-7 TRBV4-1 - TRBD1
TGTGCCAGCACCCTAGCGGGGGGGACCACCACGCAGTATTTT CASTLAGGTTTQYF TRBJ2-3 TRBV2 - TRBD2
TGCGCCAGCAGCTTGGCTGGCAGGGATTACTACGAGCAGTACTTC CASSLAGRDYYEQYF TRBJ2-7 TRBV5-1 once -
TGTGCCAGCAGCTTAGGCGAAGCAGCTGGGGCCAACGTCCTGACTTTC CASSLGEAAGANVLTF TRBJ2-6 TRBV7-2 - -
TGTGCCAGCAGTGAAAACAGTTACGAGCAGTACTTC CASSENSYEQYF TRBJ2-7 TRBV2 - -
TGCAGCGTTGTGGCCAGGGGCGACTATGGCTACACCTTC CSVVARGDYGYTF TRBJ1-2 TRBV29-1 - -
TGTGCCAGCAGCTTAGGGCCACCCTACGAGCGGTACTTC CASSLGPPYERYF TRBJ2-7 TRBV11-2 - -
TGTGCCAGCAGCTTAACCCCGTCTTGGTCCTACAATGAGCAGTTCTTC CASSLTPSWSYNEQFF TRBJ2-1 TRBV7-2 - -